This passage covers 19 T cell receptor beta chains from one sample sequenced in a study of CD8+CD57+ T cells in acquired aplastic anemia. Patients chosen for sequencing had shown CD8+CD57+ cell expansion by flow cytometry. Profiling of TCR beta VDJ combinations and CDR3 sequences used genomic DNA as template. Each CDR3 protein gets one entry after TCRdb re-called the reads with MiXCR. The sample records about 160,000 distinct CDR3 sequences, roughly two thirds being singletons. The sequenced sample was sorted CD4+, CD8+, or CD8+CD57+ T cells (not recorded which) from PBMCs. These receptors were obtained from a human donor with aplastic anemia.

J is TRBJ1-2 and V is TRBV2; D is perhaps TRBD1 (5 bases). CDR3 size: 14 residues. The germline V and J ends were trimmed by 1 base and 0 bases, with 6 bases remaining between them. Germline assignment: CDR1 SNHLY and CDR2 FYNNEI. CDR3 nucleotides: TGTGCCAGCAGTGAAGGAGGGGCTAACTATGGCTACACCTTC. It translates to CASSEGGANYGYTF.

As to this clonotype: The junction differs from germline at one of its ends, possibly a read error. The CDR3 region is CASSSAPTSGLAGSGELFF. The CDR3 DNA reads TGTGCCAGCAGCTCCGCCCCGACAAGCGGACTAGCGGGGTCCGGGGAGCTGTTCTTT. The chain employs TRBV9 and TRBJ2-2, with 12 bases fitting TRBD2. The CDR3 runs 19 residues. Germline CDR1 SGDLS, CDR2 YYNGEE.

This clonotype was recorded once. The genes are TRBV7-3 and TRBJ1-1; possible D gene TRBD1, 5 bases. The V end lost 0 bases, the J end lost 7 bases, and 9 bases lay between the germline ends. Germline CDR1 is SGHTA and CDR2 is FQGTGA. The CDR3 sequence is 13 residues long. The CDR3 coding sequence is TGTGCCAGCAGCTTAACGGCAGGGAATGAAGCTTTCTTT. It yields the protein CASSLTAGNEAFF.

This chain joins TRBV19 and TRBJ2-6; no firm D call. This CDR3 comprises 16 residues. Deletions cut 7 bases from V and 3 bases from J, with 16 bases between. CDR1 is LNHDA, CDR2 SQIVND, per germline (reference sequence). The CDR3 protein is CASNQNSPFGANVLTF. The CDR3 DNA is TGTGCCAGTAACCAAAACAGTCCATTTGGGGCCAACGTCCTGACTTTC. The full variable domain, with the rest looked up from reference TRBV19 and TRBJ2-6, is DGGITQSPKYLFRKEGQNVTLSCEQNLNHDAMYWYRQDPGQGLRLIYYSQIVNDFQKGDIAEGYSVSREKKESFPLTVTSAQKNPTAFYLCASNQNSPFGANVLTFGAGSRLTVL.

The CDR3 reads CATSRGNMNTEAFF. CDR3 sequence (DNA): TGTGCCACTTCACGGGGCAATATGAACACTGAAGCTTTCTTT. The V gene is TRBV7-9, the J gene TRBJ1-1; D possibly corresponds to TRBD1 (5 bases). Germline V gene data show CDR1 as SEHNR and CDR2 as FQNEAQ (reference sequence). V was pared by 10 bases and J by 0 bases, with 15 bases between. CDR3 length equals 14 residues.

The gene calls are TRBV2 and TRBJ1-2, with no clear D. V shed 2 bases and J shed 3 bases, with 10 bases lying between them. Germline CDR1 and CDR2: SNHLY and FYNNEI. CDR3 length: 14 residues. CDR3 DNA: TGTGCCAGCAGTGAATCCGCAGGACACTATGGCTACACCTTC. It is translated as CASSESAGHYGYTF.

The V gene is TRBV19, the J gene TRBJ2-2; 10 bases align to TRBD1. This CDR3 is 16 amino acids long. Trimming at V came to 5 bases and at J to 5 bases, leaving 8 bases not matched to a gene. Germline CDR1 is LNHDA and CDR2 is SQIVND (reference sequence). The CDR3 DNA is TGTGCCAGTAGTCCCGGGACAGGGGTCAGGACCGGGGAGCTGTTTTTT. It is translated as CASSPGTGVRTGELFF. Combining the CDR3 with reference TRBV19 and TRBJ2-2 gives the whole variable domain DGGITQSPKYLFRKEGQNVTLSCEQNLNHDAMYWYRQDPGQGLRLIYYSQIVNDFQKGDIAEGYSVSREKKESFPLTVTSAQKNPTAFYLCASSPGTGVRTGELFFGEGSRLTVL.

The rearrangement links TRBV7-9 to TRBJ2-3, with 7 bases fitting TRBD1. This CDR3 comprises 14 residues. Germline-derived CDR1 and CDR2 are SEHNR and FQNEAQ (reference sequence). After removal of 5 bases from V and 1 base from J, the junction contained 3 bases not matched to a gene. Here the CDR3 reads CASSPTGGTDTQYF. The CDR3 DNA follows: TGTGCCAGCAGCCCTACAGGGGGCACAGATACGCAGTATTTT.

V and J are TRBV5-6 and TRBJ1-6; 9 bases fit TRBD1. This CDR3 has 15 amino acids. Germline V gene sequence: CDR1 SGHDT, CDR2 YYEEEE. J gave up 10 bases and V 3 bases, and 8 bases lay outside the gene matches. The chain's CDR3 is CASSWDRDRGSPLHF. The CDR3 region has the DNA TGTGCCAGCAGCTGGGACAGGGATCGAGGGTCACCCCTCCACTTT.

A remark on this clonotype: The CDR3 does not close with the conserved phenylalanine or tryptophan, likely indicating a read error. Because the CDR3's place on the DNA is in doubt, the DNA is left out and the CDR3 is given as listed by TCRdb. The rearrangement joins TRBV19 to TRBJ2-1; TRBD1 is taken as the D call from the table, unchecked against the DNA. 11 amino acids form the CDR3, both terminal residues included. Germline CDR1 reads LNHDA; CDR2 reads SQIVND (reference sequence). The CDR3 loop reads CASSATPAPFS.

The V and J genes are TRBV10-3 and TRBJ1-3, with D uncertain. CDR3 length: 14 residues. The V gene's germline CDR1 is ENHRY and CDR2 SYGVKD. V was shortened by 4 bases and J by 0 bases, with 7 bases between the two germline ends. CDR3 coding DNA: TGTGCCATCAGTGGAACAGTCTCTGGAAACACCATATATTTT. This gives the protein CAISGTVSGNTIYF.

This chain links TRBV25-1 with TRBJ1-2; 8 nucleotides line up with TRBD1. In germline, CDR1 is MGHDK, CDR2 SYGVNS. This CDR3 is 14 amino acids long. V shed 1 base, J shed 4 bases, and the junction held 2 bases outside the gene matches. CDR3 amino acids: CASSESGGGYGYTF. The CDR3 DNA follows: TGTGCCAGCAGTGAATCAGGGGGCGGCTATGGCTACACCTTC.

CDR3 in DNA: TGTGCCAGCAGTTTAAGCCGGGACACCACATCTGGAAACACCATATATTTT. Its translation is CASSLSRDTTSGNTIYF. The J gene is TRBJ1-3, the V gene TRBV6-9; D is possibly TRBD1 (6 bases). This CDR3 is built from 17 residues. The germline V gene encodes CDR1 MNHGY and CDR2 SVAAGI. The V end lost 4 bases, the J end lost 1 base, and 17 bases lay between the germline ends.

The CDR3 loop is CASSRLAGGSEQFF. The CDR3 region has the DNA TGTGCCAGCAGTCGACTAGCGGGAGGATCCGAGCAGTTCTTC. The J gene is TRBJ2-1, the V gene TRBV5-5; TRBD2 matches 13 bases. Looked up from germline, CDR1 is SGHKS and CDR2 is YYEKEE (reference sequence). The CDR3 is made up of 14 amino acids. Trimming removed 5 bases from V and 10 bases from J; junction bases left unmatched: 6.

V gene TRBV29-1 combines with J gene TRBJ2-1; 8 bases match TRBD1. The CDR3 contains 14 residues. Germline CDR1 is SQVTM and CDR2 is ANQGSEA. Trimming took 7 bases from V and 3 from J; bases not matched to a gene: 8. CDR3 region: CSGRTTGVYNEQFF. In nucleotides, the CDR3 is TGCAGCGGGCGGACGACAGGGGTCTACAATGAGCAGTTCTTC.

The chain couples TRBV24-1 to TRBJ2-1; D might be TRBD1 or TRBD2, each matching 5 bases. V lost 9 bases to trimming and J lost 0 bases, with 14 bases between them. The CDR3 loop spans 15 amino acids. Germline V CDR1 and CDR2: KGHDR, SFDVKD. The CDR3: CATGGDSSSYNEQFF. The DNA for the CDR3 is TGTGCCACCGGAGGAGACAGCAGCTCCTACAATGAGCAGTTCTTC.

This clonotype has more than one count but fewer than ten. J is TRBJ2-7 and V is TRBV4-3, with TRBD1 identical over 10 bases. Germline V lookup: CDR1 LGHNA, CDR2 YSLEER. The CDR3 spans 15 residues. Germline trimming cut 4 bases from V and 6 bases from J; bases unmatched to any gene: 9. This chain's CDR3 is CASSPADRGLGEQYF. DNA for the CDR3: TGCGCCAGCAGCCCGGCTGACAGGGGGCTTGGCGAGCAGTACTTC.

This rearrangement joins TRBV9 to TRBJ2-3; TRBD2 matches at 13 bases. Trimming removed 0 bases from V and 1 base from J; junction bases left unmatched: 14. The germline gives CDR1 SGDLS, CDR2 YYNGEE. This CDR3 is built from 21 residues. CDR3 DNA: TGTGCCAGCAGCGTAGAGGGACTAGCGGGATACGTAAAAGACGGCACAGATACGCAGTATTTT. It encodes CASSVEGLAGYVKDGTDTQYF.

V is TRBV7-9 and J is TRBJ2-1; 9 nucleotides align to TRBD2. Per germline, CDR1 SEHNR and CDR2 FQNEAQ (reference sequence). The junction had 12 bases not matched to a gene; V was cut back by 2 bases and J by 7 bases. The CDR3 is 17 amino acids. The CDR3 nucleotides are TGTGCCAGCAGCTTAATGGCCTTAGCGGGGGTTAGTAATGAGCAGTTCTTC. Protein sequence: CASSLMALAGVSNEQFF.